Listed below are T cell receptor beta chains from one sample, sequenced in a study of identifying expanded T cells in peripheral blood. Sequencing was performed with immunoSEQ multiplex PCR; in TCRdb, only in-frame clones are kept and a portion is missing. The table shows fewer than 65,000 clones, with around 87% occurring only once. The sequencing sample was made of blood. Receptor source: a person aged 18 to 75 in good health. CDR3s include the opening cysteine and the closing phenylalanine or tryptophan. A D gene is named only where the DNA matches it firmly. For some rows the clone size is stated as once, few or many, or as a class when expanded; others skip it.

CDR3nt: TGTGCCAGCTGTGGTTTCGACAGGGAGGAAAAACTGTTTTTT
CDR3aa: CASCGFDREEKLFF
d_gene: TRBD1
v_gene: TRBV6-1
abundance: .
j_gene: TRBJ1-4

CDR3nt: TGTGCCAGCAGTGAAATCGGGACCGGGGAGCTGTTTTTT
CDR3aa: CASSEIGTGELFF
d_gene: .
v_gene: TRBV6-4
abundance: once
j_gene: TRBJ2-2

CDR3nt: TGTGCCAGCAGTAAGCGGGGGGGCCAGTACAATGAGCAGTTCTTC
CDR3aa: CASSKRGGQYNEQFF
d_gene: TRBD2
v_gene: TRBV28
abundance: .
j_gene: TRBJ2-1

CDR3nt: TGTGCCAGCAGTTACTCGACAGGGGACGAATTCACCCTCCACTTT
CDR3aa: CASSYSTGDEFTLHF
d_gene: TRBD1
v_gene: TRBV6-5
abundance: .
j_gene: TRBJ1-6

CDR3nt: TGTGCCAGCAGTTTTGAGGGGGTCGCCTACAATGAGCAGTTCTTC
CDR3aa: CASSFEGVAYNEQFF
d_gene: .
v_gene: TRBV27
abundance: .
j_gene: TRBJ2-1

CDR3nt: TGTGCCAGCAGCTTGTTGCCCAGGGTTGGGGAGACCCAGTACTTC
CDR3aa: CASSLLPRVGETQYF
d_gene: .
v_gene: TRBV5-5
abundance: .
j_gene: TRBJ2-5

CDR3nt: TGTGCCAGCAGCCCGGGGCTCAGTTCCTACAATGAGCAGTTCTTC
CDR3aa: CASSPGLSSYNEQFF
d_gene: .
v_gene: TRBV6-4
abundance: .
j_gene: TRBJ2-1

CDR3nt: TGTGCCAGCAGCGTCGGGCTGAGGGGGGATGAGACCCAGTACTTC
CDR3aa: CASSVGLRGDETQYF
d_gene: .
v_gene: TRBV9
abundance: .
j_gene: TRBJ2-5

CDR3nt: TGTGCCAGCAGCTTGGACCAGGGTAATTCACCCCTCCACTTT
CDR3aa: CASSLDQGNSPLHF
d_gene: .
v_gene: TRBV5-6
abundance: few
j_gene: TRBJ1-6

CDR3nt: TGTGCCAGCAGCACTATCCCACAGGGGATGGGGAACACCATATATTTT
CDR3aa: CASSTIPQGMGNTIYF
d_gene: TRBD1
v_gene: TRBV5-5
abundance: once
j_gene: TRBJ1-3

CDR3nt: TGTGCCAGCAGTTACCAAGGCAGGGGTGAGACCCAGTACTTC
CDR3aa: CASSYQGRGETQYF
d_gene: .
v_gene: TRBV6-6
abundance: .
j_gene: TRBJ2-5

CDR3nt: TGCAGCGTTGGTGGACTAGCGGGGGGGAGCTCCTACGAGCAGTACTTC
CDR3aa: CSVGGLAGGSSYEQYF
d_gene: TRBD2
v_gene: TRBV29-1
abundance: .
j_gene: TRBJ2-7

CDR3nt: TGCGCCAGCAGCTTATCGGCCCCCACAGATACGCAGTATTTT
CDR3aa: CASSLSAPTDTQYF
d_gene: .
v_gene: TRBV5-1
abundance: .
j_gene: TRBJ2-3

CDR3nt: TGCGCCAGCCGGCCGGCGGGCGCGGGAAACACCATATATTTT
CDR3aa: CASRPAGAGNTIYF
d_gene: .
v_gene: TRBV10-2
abundance: .
j_gene: TRBJ1-3

CDR3nt: TGCAGCGTTGAAGCGGAGACACGGTATTACGAGCAGTACTTC
CDR3aa: CSVEAETRYYEQYF
d_gene: .
v_gene: TRBV29-1
abundance: .
j_gene: TRBJ2-7

CDR3nt: TGTGCCAGCAGTTTGGGGCTAAGCACAGATACGCAGTATTTT
CDR3aa: CASSLGLSTDTQYF
d_gene: .
v_gene: TRBV27
abundance: .
j_gene: TRBJ2-3

CDR3nt: TGTGCCAGCAGCCAAGATCTAGGCTATTCCCCCTACAATGAGCAGTTCTTC
CDR3aa: CASSQDLGYSPYNEQFF
d_gene: .
v_gene: TRBV14
abundance: .
j_gene: TRBJ2-1

CDR3nt: TGTGCCAGCACCCTGGGACAGGCCCTGAACACTGAAGCTTTCTTT
CDR3aa: CASTLGQALNTEAFF
d_gene: TRBD1
v_gene: TRBV6-5
abundance: .
j_gene: TRBJ1-1

CDR3nt: TGCGCCAGCAGTATCGGACAGGGGGCTTATGAGCAGTTCTTC
CDR3aa: CASSIGQGAYEQFF
d_gene: TRBD1
v_gene: TRBV10-1
abundance: .
j_gene: TRBJ2-1

CDR3nt: TGCGCCAGCAGCGAAGGACTGAGGGGCGAGCAGTACTTC
CDR3aa: CASSEGLRGEQYF
d_gene: .
v_gene: TRBV5-1
abundance: .
j_gene: TRBJ2-7

CDR3nt: TGTGCCAGCAGCTTGAAGGGGGGGCCCTCCTACGAGCAGTACTTC
CDR3aa: CASSLKGGPSYEQYF
d_gene: .
v_gene: TRBV5-4
abundance: .
j_gene: TRBJ2-7

CDR3nt: TGTGCCAGCACTGCCGCAAGGGGCACGGCGCCCGAGCAGTACTTC
CDR3aa: CASTAARGTAPEQYF
d_gene: .
v_gene: TRBV7-2
abundance: .
j_gene: TRBJ2-7

CDR3nt: TGTGCCAGCAGTTACACGGACAGGGGCAATCAGCCCCAGCATTTT
CDR3aa: CASSYTDRGNQPQHF
d_gene: TRBD1
v_gene: TRBV6-6
abundance: .
j_gene: TRBJ1-5

CDR3nt: TGTGCCAGCAGCTTAGCCCGGGAAGACAATGAGCAGTTCTTC
CDR3aa: CASSLAREDNEQFF
d_gene: .
v_gene: TRBV11-2
abundance: .
j_gene: TRBJ2-1

CDR3nt: TGTGCCTGGAGGGGGGGACAGTTTGAAGCTTTCTTT
CDR3aa: CAWRGGQFEAFF
d_gene: TRBD1
v_gene: TRBV30
abundance: .
j_gene: TRBJ1-1

CDR3nt: TGTGCCAGCAGCCCCGGACTCCGCTCTGGAAACACCATATATTTT
CDR3aa: CASSPGLRSGNTIYF
d_gene: .
v_gene: TRBV7-2
abundance: .
j_gene: TRBJ1-3

CDR3nt: TGTGCCAGCTCACCCAAGAACTCGGACAGCAATGAAGCTTTCTTT
CDR3aa: CASSPKNSDSNEAFF
d_gene: .
v_gene: TRBV18
abundance: .
j_gene: TRBJ1-1

CDR3nt: TGTGCCAGCAGCCCTAAAACTGGGGGGGCCAACGTCCTGACTTTC
CDR3aa: CASSPKTGGANVLTF
d_gene: .
v_gene: TRBV9
abundance: .
j_gene: TRBJ2-6

CDR3nt: TGTGCCAGTATTGGGGCAGGGTCGGCTCAAAAACTGTTTTTT
CDR3aa: CASIGAGSAQKLFF
d_gene: .
v_gene: TRBV19
abundance: few
j_gene: TRBJ1-4

CDR3nt: TGTGCCAGCTCCCAGGGGGAGGGGCCCTACGAGCAGTACTTC
CDR3aa: CASSQGEGPYEQYF
d_gene: .
v_gene: TRBV18
abundance: .
j_gene: TRBJ2-7

CDR3nt: TGTGCCAGCAGTCTAACAGGGGTTCGGGAGACCCAGTACTTC
CDR3aa: CASSLTGVRETQYF
d_gene: TRBD1
v_gene: TRBV7-8
abundance: .
j_gene: TRBJ2-5

CDR3nt: TGTGCCAGCAGCTACAGGGGGACTAATGAAAAACTGTTTTTT
CDR3aa: CASSYRGTNEKLFF
d_gene: TRBD1
v_gene: TRBV5-6
abundance: .
j_gene: TRBJ1-4

CDR3nt: TGTGCCAGCAGTCGCACAGATACGCAGTATTTT
CDR3aa: CASSRTDTQYF
d_gene: .
v_gene: TRBV6-1
abundance: .
j_gene: TRBJ2-3

CDR3nt: TGTGCCAGCAGTGAACGGGGAGGAGGGATAGGCAATCAGCCCCAGCATTTT
CDR3aa: CASSERGGGIGNQPQHF
d_gene: .
v_gene: TRBV6-1
abundance: .
j_gene: TRBJ1-5

CDR3nt: TGTGCCACCAGCAGATCCCAAGCGGGGGGGCTTGCCGGGGAGCTGTTTTTT
CDR3aa: CATSRSQAGGLAGELFF
d_gene: TRBD2
v_gene: TRBV15
abundance: .
j_gene: TRBJ2-2